What follows is one T cell receptor beta chain and its context. This sample is part of a study of OX40 agonist ivuxolimab in advanced cancers. Overall study: Past anti-PD-1, anti-PD-L1 or anti-CTLA-4 therapy was accepted, and around 40% had received some.

This table comes from immunoSEQ multiplex PCR, and its TCRdb copy is limited to in-frame clones, with some not included. Counted here are approximately 47,000 clones, 70% to 90% occurring once; the ten biggest clones make up approximately 1.9%. Blood samples were obtained at baseline, cycle 4 day 1, and cycle 7 day 1. The CDR3 loop spans 15 amino acids. Germline V gene lookup returns CDR1 MNHEY and CDR2 SMNVEV (reference sequence). Trimming cost V 2 bases and J 2 bases, with 11 bases left between them. The sequences come from CD4+ or CD8+ T cells sorted from blood, collected in a trial of the OX40 agonist ivuxolimab. The gene calls are TRBV27 and TRBJ2-3, with D possibly TRBD1 on 6 matching bases. The receptor's source is an adult with an advanced solid tumor such as melanoma, head and neck, liver or kidney cancer. CDR3 coding DNA: TGTGCCAGCAGTTTAGGTGGGGGCTACACAGATACGCAGTATTTT. Translation gives CASSLGGGYTDTQYF.